This is a list of T cell receptor beta chains from one sample in a study of blood T cell repertoires in COVID-19. Measured with immunoSEQ multiplex PCR; TCRdb has only the in-frame clones, and not every one. The sample consists of about 180,000 clones, about 90% of them appearing once. Sequencing was carried out using peripheral blood. Receptors were obtained from a man aged 40-55 years with active or convalescent COVID-19. Both conserved end residues are part of each CDR3. A D gene is named only where the DNA matches it firmly. Clone sizes are given selectively: once, few, many, or a class where the clone is expanded.

j_call | v_call | clone_size | d_call | cdr3_nt | cdr3_aa
TRBJ1-2 | TRBV27 | few | - | TGTGCCAGCAGTTTATCCCCCCAGGGGTCAGGATATGGCTACACCTTC | CASSLSPQGSGYGYTF
TRBJ2-3 | TRBV7-3 | - | TRBD2 | TGTGCCAGCAGCTTATGGGGACTAGGGGGCACAGATACGCAGTATTTT | CASSLWGLGGTDTQYF
TRBJ1-4 | TRBV7-9 | - | TRBD1 | TGTGCCAGCAGCCGGGACAGGGGAGGTGAAAAACTGTTTTTT | CASSRDRGGEKLFF
TRBJ1-1 | TRBV30 | - | - | TGTGCCGGGGCCTCCGGGGCTGAAGCTTTCTTT | CAGASGAEAFF
TRBJ2-7 | TRBV5-1 | - | TRBD1 | TGCGCCAGCAGCTGGGGGACAGGGGAGTTCGAAGAGCAGTACTTC | CASSWGTGEFEEQYF
TRBJ2-6 | TRBV4-2 | - | - | TGTGCCAGCAGACAAAGACAAGGACCAGGGCTGCCTTCCTTCTCTGGGGCCAACGTCCTGACTTTC | CASRQRQGPGLPSFSGANVLTF
TRBJ2-7 | TRBV6-2/TRBV6-3 | - | - | TGTGCCAGCAGTTACTCGGCTAGCTACGAGCAGTACTTC | CASSYSASYEQYF
TRBJ1-1 | TRBV19 | - | - | TGTGCCAGTAGTCTACTGAACACTGAAGCTTTCTTT | CASSLLNTEAFF
TRBJ2-3 | TRBV7-3 | once | - | TGTGCCAGCAGCAGGTTGGGGACACGTAGCACAGATACGCAGTATTTT | CASSRLGTRSTDTQYF
TRBJ1-2 | TRBV28 | - | TRBD1 | TGTGCCAGCAGTGCCCAGGACAGGGTGCGTGGCTACACCTTC | CASSAQDRVRGYTF
TRBJ2-5 | TRBV10-3 | - | TRBD2 | TGTGCCATCAGTGATAACAGGACGGGACTAGCGGGGACAGACGAAGAGACCCAGTACTTC | CAISDNRTGLAGTDEETQYF
TRBJ1-2 | TRBV29-1 | - | - | TGCAGCGTTCACAGGGACTATGGCTACACCTTC | CSVHRDYGYTF
TRBJ2-2 | TRBV19 | once | - | TGTGCCAGTAGTACTCTGCGGGGACGGGTCGGGGACACCGGGGAGCTGTTTTTT | CASSTLRGRVGDTGELFF
TRBJ2-2 | TRBV5-1 | - | - | TGCGCCAGCAGCGCCGGACAGTCGAACACCGGGGAGCTGTTTTTT | CASSAGQSNTGELFF
TRBJ1-1 | TRBV5-1 | few | - | TGCGCCAGCAGCTTGGAGGGGCAGAACACTGAAGCTTTCTTT | CASSLEGQNTEAFF
TRBJ2-1 | TRBV29-1 | - | TRBD2 | TGCAGCGTTGAAGGGGCTAGCGGGCCCTCCTACAATGAGCAGTTCTTC | CSVEGASGPSYNEQFF
TRBJ1-2 | TRBV28 | - | - | TGTGCCAGCAACCCAGTGGACAGAAACTATGGCTACACCTTC | CASNPVDRNYGYTF
TRBJ2-7 | TRBV28 | - | TRBD1 | TGTGCCAGCAGTGGGGGACAGGACAGGGTTTGGGTTCAGCAGTACTTC | CASSGGQDRVWVQQYF
TRBJ2-3 | TRBV13 | - | - | TGTGCCAGCAGCTTGCCTAGCGCAGGGAGTGATACGCAGTATTTT | CASSLPSAGSDTQYF
TRBJ1-1 | TRBV5-4 | - | TRBD1 | TGTGCCAGCAGTAGGGGACAGGGTGGGGGCACTGAAGCTTTCTTT | CASSRGQGGGTEAFF
TRBJ1-2 | TRBV20-1 | - | - | TGCAGTGCTAGTCCGACTGCTAACTATGGCTACACCTTC | CSASPTANYGYTF